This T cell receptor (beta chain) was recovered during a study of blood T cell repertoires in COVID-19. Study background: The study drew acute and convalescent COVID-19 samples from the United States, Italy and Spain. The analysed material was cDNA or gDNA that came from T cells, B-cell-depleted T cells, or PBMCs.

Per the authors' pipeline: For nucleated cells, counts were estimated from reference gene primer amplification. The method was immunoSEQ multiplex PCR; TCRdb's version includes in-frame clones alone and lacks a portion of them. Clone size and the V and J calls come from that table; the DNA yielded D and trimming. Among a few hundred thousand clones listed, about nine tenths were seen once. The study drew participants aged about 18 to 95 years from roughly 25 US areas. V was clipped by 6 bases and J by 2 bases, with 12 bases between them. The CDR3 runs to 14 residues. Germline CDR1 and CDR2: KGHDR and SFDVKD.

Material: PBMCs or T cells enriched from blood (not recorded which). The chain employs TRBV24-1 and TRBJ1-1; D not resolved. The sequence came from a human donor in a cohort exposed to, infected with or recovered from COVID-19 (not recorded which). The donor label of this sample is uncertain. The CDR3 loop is CATSPPGNNTEAFF. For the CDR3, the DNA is TGTGCCACCAGTCCCCCTGGCAACAACACTGAAGCTTTCTTT.